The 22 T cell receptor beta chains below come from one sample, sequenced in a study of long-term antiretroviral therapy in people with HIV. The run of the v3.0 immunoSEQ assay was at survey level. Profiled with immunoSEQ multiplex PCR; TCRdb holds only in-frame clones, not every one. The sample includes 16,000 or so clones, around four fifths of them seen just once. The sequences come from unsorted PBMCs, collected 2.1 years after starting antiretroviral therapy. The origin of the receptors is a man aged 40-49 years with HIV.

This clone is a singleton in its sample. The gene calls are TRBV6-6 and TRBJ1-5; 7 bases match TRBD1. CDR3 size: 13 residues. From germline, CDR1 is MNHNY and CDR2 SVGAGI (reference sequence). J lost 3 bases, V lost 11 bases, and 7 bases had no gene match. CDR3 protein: CAGRQGFNQPQHF. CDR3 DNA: TGTGCCGGTCGACAGGGATTCAATCAGCCCCAGCATTTT.

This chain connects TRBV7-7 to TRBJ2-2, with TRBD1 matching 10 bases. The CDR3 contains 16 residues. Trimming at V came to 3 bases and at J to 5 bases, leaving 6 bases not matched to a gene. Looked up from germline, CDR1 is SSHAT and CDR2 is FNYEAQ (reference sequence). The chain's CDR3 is CASSFGQGVETGELFF. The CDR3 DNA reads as TGTGCCAGCAGCTTCGGACAGGGGGTTGAAACCGGGGAGCTGTTTTTT.

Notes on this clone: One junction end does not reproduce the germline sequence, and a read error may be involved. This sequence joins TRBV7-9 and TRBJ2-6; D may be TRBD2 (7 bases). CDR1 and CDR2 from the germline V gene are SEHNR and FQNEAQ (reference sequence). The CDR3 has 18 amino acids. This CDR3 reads CASSTNLRGASRANVLTF. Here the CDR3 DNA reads TGTGCCAGCAGCACTAACCTCCGGGGGGCCTCTCGGGCCAACGTCCTGACTTTC.

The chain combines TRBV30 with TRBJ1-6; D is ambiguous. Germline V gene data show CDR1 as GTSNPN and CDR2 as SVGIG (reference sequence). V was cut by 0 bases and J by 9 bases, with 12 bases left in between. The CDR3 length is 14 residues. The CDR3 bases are TGTGCCTGGAGTGTAACTGGAGGGTTTTCACCCCTCCACTTT. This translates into CAWSVTGGFSPLHF.

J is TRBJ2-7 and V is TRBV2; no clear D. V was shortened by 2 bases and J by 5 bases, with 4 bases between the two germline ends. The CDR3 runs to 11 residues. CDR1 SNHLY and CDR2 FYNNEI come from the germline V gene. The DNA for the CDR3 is TGTGCCAGCAGTGAAAAGAACGAGCAGTACTTC. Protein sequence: CASSEKNEQYF.

The CDR3 sequence is CASSAYTRQGHTGELFF. As DNA, the CDR3 is TGTGCCAGCAGTGCCTATACCCGACAGGGTCACACCGGGGAGCTGTTTTTT. The rearrangement uses TRBV2 and TRBJ2-2; 7 nucleotides align to TRBD1. Unmatched junction bases numbered 11, after V lost 4 bases and J lost 3 bases. The germline CDR1 and CDR2 sequences are SNHLY and FYNNEI. The CDR3 totals 17 residues.

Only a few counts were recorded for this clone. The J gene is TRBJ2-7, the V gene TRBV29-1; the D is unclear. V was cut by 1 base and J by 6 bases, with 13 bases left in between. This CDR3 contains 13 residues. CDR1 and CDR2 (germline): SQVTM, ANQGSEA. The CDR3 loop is CSVEGGSAFEQYF. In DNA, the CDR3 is TGCAGCGTTGAAGGTGGCAGTGCTTTCGAGCAGTACTTC.

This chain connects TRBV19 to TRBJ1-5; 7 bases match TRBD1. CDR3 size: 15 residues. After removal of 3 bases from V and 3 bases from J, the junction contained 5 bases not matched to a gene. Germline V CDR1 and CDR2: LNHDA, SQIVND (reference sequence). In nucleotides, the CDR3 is TGTGCCAGTAGTATCGGCAGGGGGATCAATCAGCCCCAGCATTTT. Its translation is CASSIGRGINQPQHF.

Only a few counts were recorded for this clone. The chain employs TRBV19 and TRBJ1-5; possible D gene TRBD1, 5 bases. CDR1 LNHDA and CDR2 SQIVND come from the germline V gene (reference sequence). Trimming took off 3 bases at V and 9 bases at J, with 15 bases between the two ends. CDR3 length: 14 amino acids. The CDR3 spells CASSMGGQEWPQHF. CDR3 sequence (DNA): TGTGCCAGTAGTATGGGGGGTCAGGAATGGCCCCAGCATTTT.

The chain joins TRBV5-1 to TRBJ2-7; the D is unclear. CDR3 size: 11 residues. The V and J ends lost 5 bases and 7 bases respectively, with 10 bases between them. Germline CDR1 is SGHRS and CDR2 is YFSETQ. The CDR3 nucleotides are TGCGCCAGCAGTGCTGCGGAGGAGCAGTACTTC. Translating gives CASSAAEEQYF.

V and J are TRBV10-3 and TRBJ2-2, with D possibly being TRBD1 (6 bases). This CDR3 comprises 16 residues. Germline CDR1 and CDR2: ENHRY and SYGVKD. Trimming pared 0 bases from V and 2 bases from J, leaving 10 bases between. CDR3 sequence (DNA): TGTGCCATCAGTGAGTCAAAGGACAGAAACACCGGGGAGCTGTTTTTT. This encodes CAISESKDRNTGELFF.

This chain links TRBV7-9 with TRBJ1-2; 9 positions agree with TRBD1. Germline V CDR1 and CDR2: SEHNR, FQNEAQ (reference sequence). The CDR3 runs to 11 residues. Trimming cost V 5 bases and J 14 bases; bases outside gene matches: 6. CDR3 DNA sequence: TGTGCCAGCAGCCCGGGGACAGGGAAAACCTTC. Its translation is CASSPGTGKTF.

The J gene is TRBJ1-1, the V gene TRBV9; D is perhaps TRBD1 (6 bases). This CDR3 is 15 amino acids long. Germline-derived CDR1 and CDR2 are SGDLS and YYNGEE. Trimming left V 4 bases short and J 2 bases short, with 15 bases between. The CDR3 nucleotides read TGTGCCAGCAGCCCCCGAGGGGGGGCTAACACTGAAGCTTTCTTT. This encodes CASSPRGGANTEAFF.

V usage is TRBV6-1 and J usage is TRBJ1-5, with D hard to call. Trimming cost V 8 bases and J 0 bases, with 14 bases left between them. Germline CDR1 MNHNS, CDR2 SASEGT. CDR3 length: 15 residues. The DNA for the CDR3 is TGTGCCAGCGTGGTTTGGGAGGGTAGCAATCAGCCCCAGCATTTT. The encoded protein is CASVVWEGSNQPQHF.

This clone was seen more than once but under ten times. CDR3 in amino acids: CAWSGVGGYTF. In nucleotides, the CDR3 is TGTGCCTGGAGTGGTGTGGGAGGCTACACCTTC. The chain uses TRBV30 and TRBJ1-2; D remains ambiguous. Trimming stripped 1 base from V and 8 bases from J, with 8 bases between. Germline V CDR1 and CDR2: GTSNPN, SVGIG (reference sequence). The CDR3 consists of 11 residues.

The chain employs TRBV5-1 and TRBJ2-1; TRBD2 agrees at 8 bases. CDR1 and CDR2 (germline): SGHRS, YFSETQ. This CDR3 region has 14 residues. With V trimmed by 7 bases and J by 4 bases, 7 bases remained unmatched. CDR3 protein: CASGERGPYNEQFF. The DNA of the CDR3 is TGCGCCAGCGGGGAGCGGGGGCCTTACAATGAGCAGTTCTTC. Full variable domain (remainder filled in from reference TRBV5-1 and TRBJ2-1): KAGVTQTPRYLIKTRGQQVTLSCSPISGHRSVSWYQQTPGQGLQFLFEYFSETQRNKGNFPGRFSGRQFSNSRSEMNVSTLELGDSALYLCASGERGPYNEQFFGPGTRLTVL.

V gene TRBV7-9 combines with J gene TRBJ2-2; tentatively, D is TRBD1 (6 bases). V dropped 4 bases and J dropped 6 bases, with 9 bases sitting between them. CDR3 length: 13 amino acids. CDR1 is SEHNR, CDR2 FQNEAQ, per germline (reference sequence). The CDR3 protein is CASSWDIPGELFF. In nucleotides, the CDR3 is TGTGCCAGCAGCTGGGACATTCCCGGGGAGCTGTTTTTT. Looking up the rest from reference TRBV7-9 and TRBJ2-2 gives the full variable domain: DTGVSQNPRHKITKRGQNVTFRCDPISEHNRLYWYRQTLGQGPEFLTYFQNEAQLEKSRLLSDRFSAERPKGSFSTLEIQRTEQGDSAMYLCASSWDIPGELFFGEGSRLTVL.

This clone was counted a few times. CDR3 in DNA: TGTGCCAGCAGCGGGGGACAGGATTACACCTTC. Translated: CASSGGQDYTF. The V and J genes are TRBV5-8 and TRBJ1-2; 8 nucleotides align to TRBD1. J was trimmed by 11 bases and V by 4 bases; bases with no gene match: 4. Germline V CDR1 and CDR2: SGHTS, YDEGEE. The CDR3 is 11 residues long.

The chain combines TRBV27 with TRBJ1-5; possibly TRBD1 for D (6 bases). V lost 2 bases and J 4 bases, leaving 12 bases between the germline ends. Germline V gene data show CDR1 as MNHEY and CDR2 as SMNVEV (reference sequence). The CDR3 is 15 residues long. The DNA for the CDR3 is TGTGCCAGCAGTTTAAACGGGGGCAATAATCAGCCCCAGCATTTT. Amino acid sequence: CASSLNGGNNQPQHF.

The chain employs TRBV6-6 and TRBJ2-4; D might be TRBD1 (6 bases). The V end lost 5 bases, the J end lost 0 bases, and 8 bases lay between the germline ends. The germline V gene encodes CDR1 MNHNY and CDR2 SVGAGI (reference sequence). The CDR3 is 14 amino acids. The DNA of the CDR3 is TGTGCCAGCAGTCAACAGGGAGCCAAAAACATTCAGTACTTC. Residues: CASSQQGAKNIQYF.

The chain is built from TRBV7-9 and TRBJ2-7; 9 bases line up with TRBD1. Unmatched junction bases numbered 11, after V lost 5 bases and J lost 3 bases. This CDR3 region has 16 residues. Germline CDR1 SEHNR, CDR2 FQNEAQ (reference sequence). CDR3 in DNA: TGTGCCAGCAGCCCAGGACAGGGGAAGAATCTCTACGAGCAGTACTTC. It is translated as CASSPGQGKNLYEQYF.

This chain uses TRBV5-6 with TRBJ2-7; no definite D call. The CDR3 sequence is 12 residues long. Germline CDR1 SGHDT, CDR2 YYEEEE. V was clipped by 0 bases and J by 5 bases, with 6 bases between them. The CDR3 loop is CASSLVVDEQYF. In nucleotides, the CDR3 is TGTGCCAGCAGCTTGGTGGTGGACGAGCAGTACTTC.